The table lists the clone carrying this T cell receptor beta chain with a count of one. Assay used: immunoSEQ multiplex PCR; TCRdb lists only in-frame clones, some missing. There are about 400,000 clones in the sample; 95% occur only once, and approximately 0.018% lies in the top ten. The sample originates from a study of shared T cell receptors in the human thymus. This CDR3 has 15 residues. Trimming at V came to 4 bases and at J to 5 bases, leaving 8 bases not matched to a gene. The germline V gene encodes CDR1 SGHTA and CDR2 FQGNSA. The clonotype comes from a human donor. The sequencing sample was made of thymocytes. The V and J genes are TRBV7-2 and TRBJ2-7; 10 positions match TRBD2. The CDR3 here is CASSSGASGSNEQYF. CDR3 nucleotide sequence: TGTGCCAGCAGCTCCGGGGCTAGCGGGAGTAACGAGCAGTACTTC.